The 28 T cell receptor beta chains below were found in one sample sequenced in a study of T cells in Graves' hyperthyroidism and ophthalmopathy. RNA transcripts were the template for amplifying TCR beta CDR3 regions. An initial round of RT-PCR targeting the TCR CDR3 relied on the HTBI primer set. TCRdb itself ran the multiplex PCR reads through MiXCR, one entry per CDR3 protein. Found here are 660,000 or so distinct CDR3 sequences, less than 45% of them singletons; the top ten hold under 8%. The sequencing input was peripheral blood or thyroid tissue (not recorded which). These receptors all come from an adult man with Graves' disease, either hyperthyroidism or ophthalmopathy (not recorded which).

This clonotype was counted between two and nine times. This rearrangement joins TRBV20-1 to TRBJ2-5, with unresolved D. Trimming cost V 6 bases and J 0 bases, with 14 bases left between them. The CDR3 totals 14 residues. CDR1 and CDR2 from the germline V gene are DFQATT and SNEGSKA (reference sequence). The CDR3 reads CSATSLGYQETQYF. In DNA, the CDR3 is TGCAGTGCCACATCCTTAGGATACCAAGAGACCCAGTACTTC.

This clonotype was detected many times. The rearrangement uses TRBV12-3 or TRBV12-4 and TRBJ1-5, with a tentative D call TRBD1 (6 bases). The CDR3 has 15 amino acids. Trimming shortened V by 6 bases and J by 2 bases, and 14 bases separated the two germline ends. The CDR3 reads CASSLTGNGNQPQHF. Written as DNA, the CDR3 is TGTGCCAGCAGCTTGACAGGTAACGGCAATCAGCCCCAGCATTTT.

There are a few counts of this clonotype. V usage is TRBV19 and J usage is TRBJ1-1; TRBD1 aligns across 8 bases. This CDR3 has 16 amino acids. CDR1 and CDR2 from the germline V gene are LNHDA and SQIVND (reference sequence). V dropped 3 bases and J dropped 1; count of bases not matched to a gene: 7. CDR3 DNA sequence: TGTGCCAGTAGTATGTCTGGGACAGGCCAGAACACTGAAGCTTTCTTT. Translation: CASSMSGTGQNTEAFF. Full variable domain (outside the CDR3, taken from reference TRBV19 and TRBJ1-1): DGGITQSPKYLFRKEGQNVTLSCEQNLNHDAMYWYRQDPGQGLRLIYYSQIVNDFQKGDIAEGYSVSREKKESFPLTVTSAQKNPTAFYLCASSMSGTGQNTEAFFGQGTRLTVV.

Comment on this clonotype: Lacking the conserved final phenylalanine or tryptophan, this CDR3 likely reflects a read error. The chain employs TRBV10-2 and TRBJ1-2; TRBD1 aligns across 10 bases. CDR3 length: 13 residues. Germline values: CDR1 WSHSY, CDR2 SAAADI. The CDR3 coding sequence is TGCGCCATCAGTGAACGGACAGGGGGTGGCTACACCGTC. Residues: CAISERTGGGYTV.

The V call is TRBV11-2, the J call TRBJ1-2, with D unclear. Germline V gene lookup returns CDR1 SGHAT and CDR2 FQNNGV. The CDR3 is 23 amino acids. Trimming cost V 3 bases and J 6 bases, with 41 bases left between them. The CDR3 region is CASSFSSSHQTPRQTREFDGYTF. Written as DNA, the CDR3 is TGTGCCAGCAGCTTTTCTAGTAGCCATCAAACTCCACGGCAAACCCGGGAGTTTGATGGCTACACCTTC.

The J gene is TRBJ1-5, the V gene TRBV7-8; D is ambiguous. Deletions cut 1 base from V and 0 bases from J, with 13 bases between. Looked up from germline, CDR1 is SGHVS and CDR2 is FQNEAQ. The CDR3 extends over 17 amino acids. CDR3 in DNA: TGTGCCAGCAGCTTAGACCCTGGGCGGTATAGCAATCAGCCCCAGCATTTT. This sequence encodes CASSLDPGRYSNQPQHF.

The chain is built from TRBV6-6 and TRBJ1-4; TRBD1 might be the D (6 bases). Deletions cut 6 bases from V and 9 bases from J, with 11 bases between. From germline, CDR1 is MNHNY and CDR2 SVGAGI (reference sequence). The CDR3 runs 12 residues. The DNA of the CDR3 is TGTGCCAGCAGAGCAAGGGGGAAAAAACTGTTTTTT. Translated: CASRARGKKLFF.

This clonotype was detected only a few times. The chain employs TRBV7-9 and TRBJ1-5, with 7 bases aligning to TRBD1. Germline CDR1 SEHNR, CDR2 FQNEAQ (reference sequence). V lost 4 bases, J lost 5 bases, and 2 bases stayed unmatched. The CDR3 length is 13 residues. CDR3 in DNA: TGTGCCAGCAGCTCCGGGACAGATCAGCCCCAGCATTTT. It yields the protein CASSSGTDQPQHF.

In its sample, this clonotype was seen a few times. For the CDR3, the DNA is TGTGCCAGCAGCCCAGGACCTAACGCGAACACCGGGGAGCTGTTTTTT. As protein: CASSPGPNANTGELFF. This chain joins TRBV9 and TRBJ2-2; D unresolved. This CDR3 contains 16 residues. Trimming removed 4 bases from V and 0 bases from J, with 13 bases in between. Germline loops: CDR1 SGDLS, CDR2 YYNGEE.

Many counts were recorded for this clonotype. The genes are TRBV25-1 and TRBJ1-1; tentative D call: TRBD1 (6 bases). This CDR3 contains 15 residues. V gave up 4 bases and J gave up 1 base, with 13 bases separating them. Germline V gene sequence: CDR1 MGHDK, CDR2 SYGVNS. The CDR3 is CASSGRGQWNTEAFF. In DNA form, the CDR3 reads TGTGCCAGCAGTGGACGAGGACAGTGGAACACTGAAGCTTTCTTT. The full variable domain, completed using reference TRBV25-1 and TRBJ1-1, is EADIYQTPRYLVIGTGKKITLECSQTMGHDKMYWYQQDPGMELHLIHYSYGVNSTEKGDLSSESTVSRIRTEHFPLTLESARPSHTSQYLCASSGRGQWNTEAFFGQGTRLTVV.

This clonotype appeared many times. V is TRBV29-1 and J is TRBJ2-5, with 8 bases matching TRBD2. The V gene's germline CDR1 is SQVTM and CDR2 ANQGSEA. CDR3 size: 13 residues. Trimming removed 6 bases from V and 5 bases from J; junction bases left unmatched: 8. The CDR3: CSVAGGLGETQYF. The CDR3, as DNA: TGCAGCGTCGCGGGGGGCTTGGGCGAGACCCAGTACTTC.

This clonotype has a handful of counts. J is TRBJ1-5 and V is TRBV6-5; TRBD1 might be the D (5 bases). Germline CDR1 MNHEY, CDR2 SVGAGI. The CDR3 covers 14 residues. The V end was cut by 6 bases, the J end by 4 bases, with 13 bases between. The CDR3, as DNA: TGTGCCAGCAGCCCCCAGGGCAAGAATCAGCCCCAGCATTTT. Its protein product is CASSPQGKNQPQHF.

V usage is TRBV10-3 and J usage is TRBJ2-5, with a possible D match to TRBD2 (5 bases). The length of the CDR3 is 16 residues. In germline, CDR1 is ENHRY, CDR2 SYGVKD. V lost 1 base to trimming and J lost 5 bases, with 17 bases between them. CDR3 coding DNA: TGTGCCATCAGTGAGTTGGAGAGGGCAATGGACGAGACCCAGTACTTC. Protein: CAISELERAMDETQYF.

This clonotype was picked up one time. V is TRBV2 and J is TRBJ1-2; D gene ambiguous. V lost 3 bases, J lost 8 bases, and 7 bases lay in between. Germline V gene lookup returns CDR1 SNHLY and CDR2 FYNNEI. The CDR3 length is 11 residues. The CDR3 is CASSDGEGYTF. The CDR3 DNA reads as TGTGCCAGCAGTGACGGGGAGGGCTACACCTTC.

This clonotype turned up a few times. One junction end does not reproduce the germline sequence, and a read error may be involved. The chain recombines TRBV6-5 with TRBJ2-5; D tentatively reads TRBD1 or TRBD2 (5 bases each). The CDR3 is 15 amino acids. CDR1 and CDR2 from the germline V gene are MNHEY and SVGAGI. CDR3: CASSDPTRGRETQYF. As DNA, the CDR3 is TGCGCCAGCAGTGATCCTACTCGGGGCCGGGAGACCCAGTACTTC.

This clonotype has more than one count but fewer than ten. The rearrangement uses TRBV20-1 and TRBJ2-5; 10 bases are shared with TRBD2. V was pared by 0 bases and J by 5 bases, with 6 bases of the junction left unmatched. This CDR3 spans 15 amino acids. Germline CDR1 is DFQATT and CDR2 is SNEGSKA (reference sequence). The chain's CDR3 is CSARDSLAGVETQYF. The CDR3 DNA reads TGCAGTGCTAGAGATAGCCTAGCGGGAGTGGAGACCCAGTACTTC.

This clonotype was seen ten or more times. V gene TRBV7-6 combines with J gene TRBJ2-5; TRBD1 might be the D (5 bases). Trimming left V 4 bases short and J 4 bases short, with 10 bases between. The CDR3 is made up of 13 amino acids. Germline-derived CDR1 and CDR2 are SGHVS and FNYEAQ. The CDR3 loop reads CASSSQGTETQYF. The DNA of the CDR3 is TGTGCCAGCAGCTCTCAGGGTACAGAGACCCAGTACTTC. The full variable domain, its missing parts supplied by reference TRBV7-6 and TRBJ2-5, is GAGVSQSPRYKVTKRGQDVALRCDPISGHVSLYWYRQALGQGPEFLTYFNYEAQQDKSGLPNDRFSAERPEGSISTLTIQRTEQRDSAMYRCASSSQGTETQYFGPGTRLLVL.

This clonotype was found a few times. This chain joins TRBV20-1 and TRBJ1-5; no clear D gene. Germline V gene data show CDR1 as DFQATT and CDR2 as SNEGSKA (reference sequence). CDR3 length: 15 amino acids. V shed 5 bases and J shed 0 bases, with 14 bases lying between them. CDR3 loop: CSAFFGPTSNQPQHF. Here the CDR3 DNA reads TGCAGTGCTTTCTTTGGCCCCACTAGCAATCAGCCCCAGCATTTT.

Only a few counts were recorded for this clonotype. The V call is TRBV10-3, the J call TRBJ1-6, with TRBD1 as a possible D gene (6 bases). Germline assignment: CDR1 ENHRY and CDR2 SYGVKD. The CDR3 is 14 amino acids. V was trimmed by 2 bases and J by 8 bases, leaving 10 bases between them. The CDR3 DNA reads TGTGCCATCAGTGAGACAGGGATCGATTCACCCCTCCACTTT. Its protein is CAISETGIDSPLHF.

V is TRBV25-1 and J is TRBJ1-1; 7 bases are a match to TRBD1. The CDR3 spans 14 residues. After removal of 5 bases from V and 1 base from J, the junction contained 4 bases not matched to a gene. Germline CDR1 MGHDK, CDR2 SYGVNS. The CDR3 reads CASSIDRENTEAFF. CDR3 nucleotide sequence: TGTGCCAGCAGTATAGACAGGGAGAACACTGAAGCTTTCTTT.

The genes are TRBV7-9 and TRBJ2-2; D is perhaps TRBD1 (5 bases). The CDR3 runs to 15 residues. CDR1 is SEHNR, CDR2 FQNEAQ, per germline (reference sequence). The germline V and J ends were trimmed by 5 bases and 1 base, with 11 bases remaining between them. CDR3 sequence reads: CASSADSMNTGELFF. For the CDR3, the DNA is TGTGCCAGCAGCGCTGACAGTATGAACACCGGGGAGCTGTTTTTT.

CDR3 region: CASSRGGLRTGELFF. Here the CDR3 DNA reads TGTGCCAGCAGCCGGGGGGGGCTTCGCACCGGGGAGCTGTTTTTT. The chain joins TRBV5-8 to TRBJ2-2, with 8 nucleotides matching TRBD2. The CDR3 has 15 residues. V lost 4 bases and J lost 4; bases outside the gene matches: 6. Germline CDR1 reads SGHTS; CDR2 reads YDEGEE.

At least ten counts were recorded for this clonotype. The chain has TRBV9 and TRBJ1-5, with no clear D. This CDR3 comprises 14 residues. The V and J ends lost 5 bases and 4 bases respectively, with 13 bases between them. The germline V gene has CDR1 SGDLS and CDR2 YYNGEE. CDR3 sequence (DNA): TGTGCCAGCAGTGAGGGCGGAGATAATCAGCCCCAGCATTTT. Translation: CASSEGGDNQPQHF.

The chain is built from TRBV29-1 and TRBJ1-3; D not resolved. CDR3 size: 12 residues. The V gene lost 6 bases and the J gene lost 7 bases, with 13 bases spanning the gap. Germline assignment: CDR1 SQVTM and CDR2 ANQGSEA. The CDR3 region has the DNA TGCAGCGTCGGACCCGCCGGGAACACCATATATTTT. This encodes CSVGPAGNTIYF.

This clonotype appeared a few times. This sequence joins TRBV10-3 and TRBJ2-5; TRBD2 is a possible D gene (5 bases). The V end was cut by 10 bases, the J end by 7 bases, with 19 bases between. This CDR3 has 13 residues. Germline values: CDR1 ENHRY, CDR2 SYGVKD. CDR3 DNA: TGTGCCAGCACCGACGAGAAACGGGGGACCCAGTACTTC. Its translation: CASTDEKRGTQYF.

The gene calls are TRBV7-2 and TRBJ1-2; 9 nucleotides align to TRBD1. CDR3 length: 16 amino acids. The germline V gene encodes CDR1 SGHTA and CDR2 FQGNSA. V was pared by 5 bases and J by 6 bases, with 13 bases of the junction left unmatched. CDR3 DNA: TGTGCCAGCAGCCATTCCCGACAGGGGGGGAGGAATGGCTACACCTTC. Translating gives CASSHSRQGGRNGYTF.

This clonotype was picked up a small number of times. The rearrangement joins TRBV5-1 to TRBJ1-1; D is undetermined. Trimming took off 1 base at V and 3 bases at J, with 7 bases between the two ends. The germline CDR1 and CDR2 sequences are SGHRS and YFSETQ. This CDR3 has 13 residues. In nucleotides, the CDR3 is TGCGCCAGCAGCTTGTCCCGTTACACTGAAGCTTTCTTT. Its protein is CASSLSRYTEAFF. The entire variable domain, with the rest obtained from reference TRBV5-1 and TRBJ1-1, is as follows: KAGVTQTPRYLIKTRGQQVTLSCSPISGHRSVSWYQQTPGQGLQFLFEYFSETQRNKGNFPGRFSGRQFSNSRSEMNVSTLELGDSALYLCASSLSRYTEAFFGQGTRLTVV.

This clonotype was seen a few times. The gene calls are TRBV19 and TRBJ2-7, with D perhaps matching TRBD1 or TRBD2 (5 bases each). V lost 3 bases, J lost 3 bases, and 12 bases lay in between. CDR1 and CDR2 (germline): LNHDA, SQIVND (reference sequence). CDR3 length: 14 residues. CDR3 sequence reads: CASSIGRGGYEQYF. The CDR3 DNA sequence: TGTGCCAGTAGTATCGGACGGGGCGGCTACGAGCAGTACTTC.